What follows is one T cell receptor (beta chain) and its context. These data belong to a study of long-term antiretroviral therapy in people with HIV. Survey-level resolution applied to immunoSEQ assay v3.0. Measured with immunoSEQ multiplex PCR; TCRdb has only the in-frame clones, and not every one. The data hold over 15,000 clones, with 90% to 95% observed a single time. This receptor was obtained from a man aged 50 or older with HIV. Sequences were derived from unsorted PBMCs, sampled 3 years after starting antiretroviral therapy.

This CDR3 reads CASSQVRGGEQYF. The CDR3 region has the DNA TGTGCCAGCAGCCAAGTCCGGGGCGGGGAGCAGTACTTC. The V and J genes are TRBV7-2 and TRBJ2-7; either TRBD1 or TRBD2 may fit D (5 bases each). Trimming pared 5 bases from V and 7 bases from J, leaving 15 bases between. This CDR3 region has 13 residues. Looked up from germline, CDR1 is SGHTA and CDR2 is FQGNSA.